This paragraph reports one T cell receptor beta chain. Other nucleotide sequences from this sample produce the same CDR3. Authors' analysis steps: How many nucleated cells were present was estimated from reference gene primer amplification. Clones were read by immunoSEQ multiplex PCR, and TCRdb kept only the in-frame ones, dropping some. The V and J calls and clone size are taken from that table; D and trimming were inferred from the DNA. The repertoire consists of around 230,000 clones, with 86% occurring once and the leading ten covering approximately 2.1%. The data originate from a study of blood T cell repertoires in COVID-19. In the study overall: Sites across the United States, Italy and Spain contributed samples from acute and convalescent COVID-19. Nucleic acid was either cDNA or gDNA, and it came from T cells, B-cell-depleted T cells, or PBMCs.

This CDR3 region has 15 residues. After removal of 0 bases from V and 1 base from J, the junction contained 1 base not matched to a gene. Germline CDR1 LGHNA, CDR2 YNFKEQ. The V call is TRBV4-2, the J call TRBJ2-5, with TRBD2 identical over 8 bases. The TCR comes from a man aged 25 to 40 who had recovered from COVID-19. The sample was peripheral blood. CDR3 region: CASSQDRGGQETQYF. Here the CDR3 DNA reads TGTGCCAGCAGCCAAGATCGGGGGGGCCAAGAGACCCAGTACTTC.